The present entry profiles one T cell receptor (beta chain) with its context. Its antigen remains unidentified. TCRdb re-called the 5' RACE reads through MiXCR, storing one row per CDR3 protein. This table holds 1.5 million to 2 million distinct CDR3 sequences, more than 30% found once. The sample comes from a study of identical twins. Healthy Caucasians made up all donors. Broader study findings: Cord blood beta clonotypes that were abundant carried fewer insertions, and memory repertoires showed no such trend.

Germline CDR1 MDHEN, CDR2 SYDVKM. The length of the CDR3 is 17 residues. V dropped 3 bases and J dropped 0; count of bases not matched to a gene: 8. The sequence came from a newborn girl in good health. J is TRBJ1-2 and V is TRBV28; 9 bases agree with TRBD1. Specimen: cord blood. CDR3 sequence (DNA): TGTGCCAGCAGTTTTGGGGACAGGGAGGGAGCTAACTATGGCTACACCTTC. Its translation is CASSFGDREGANYGYTF.